This is a list of T cell receptor beta chains from one sample in a study of Graves' ophthalmopathy and Graves' hyperthyroidism. TCRdb called the multiplex PCR reads again in MiXCR, with one record for every CDR3 protein. This sample has about 700,000 distinct CDR3 sequences; roughly two fifths occur once, and the top ten carry approximately 43%. Material for sequencing was peripheral blood. These receptors were taken from an adult man with Graves' ophthalmopathy. Each CDR3 is given with its conserved first and last residue. A D gene is named only where the DNA matches it firmly. Some rows have no size entry. The others give once, few or many, or a class for an expanded clone.

V,size,D,CDR3
TRBV11-2,many,.,CASSPSPGGYTF
TRBV19,many,.,CASSIDAGDGYTF
TRBV7-4,.,.,CASSSYYLEGSAGPWGKGTGAFF
TRBV29-1,many,.,CSVEYRNTEAFF
TRBV6-5,few,.,CASSYPGGGGETQYF
TRBV25-1,.,TRBD1,CASSESTGAGNTIYF
TRBV7-9,.,TRBD1,CASSQTGKAFF
TRBV2,many,TRBD2,CASSEGLAVDEQYF
TRBV7-2,.,TRBD1,CASSLWDRKGEQYF
TRBV11-1,.,.,CASSPGTEFIYGYTF